The rows below give T cell receptor beta chains drawn from one sample of a study of T cells in Graves' hyperthyroidism and ophthalmopathy. One entry per CDR3 protein, called by TCRdb with MiXCR from the multiplex PCR reads. Counted here are around 620,000 distinct CDR3 sequences, 14% occurring once; the ten biggest clones make up roughly 7.1%. The sequenced material came from blood. The receptor source for this set is a woman aged 18-29 years with Graves' ophthalmopathy. Each CDR3 is given with its conserved first and last residue. D genes are given only for firm matches. Not all rows give a size; the values are once, few, many and, for expanded clones, a class.

J gene	V gene	clone size	D gene	CDR3 DNA	CDR3 protein
TRBJ2-3	TRBV18	many	NA	TGTGCCAGCTCCCCTCCACGGTTCTCAGATACGCAGTATTTT	CASSPPRFSDTQYF
TRBJ1-4	TRBV9	NA	NA	TGTGCCAGCAGCGAGAGGGCTGATCGTAATGAAAAACTGTTTTTT	CASSERADRNEKLFF
TRBJ1-4	TRBV11-1	few	NA	TGTGCCAGCAGTGATGGGCTGGCTAATGAAAAACTGTTTTTT	CASSDGLANEKLFF
TRBJ1-5	TRBV19	once	NA	TGTACCAGCTCCCCCAACCACAGGGCTGGACAGCCCCAGCATTTT	CTSSPNHRAGQPQHF
TRBJ2-7	TRBV29-1	many	NA	TGCAGCGCAAGCCAGGGGGGGCTTTCCTACGAGCAGTACTTC	CSASQGGLSYEQYF
TRBJ2-7	TRBV15	NA	NA	TGTGCCACCAGCAGCCAGGGGCTCTACGAGCAGTACTTC	CATSSQGLYEQYF
TRBJ2-1	TRBV20-1	many	TRBD2	TGCAGTGCTAGAAGGGGCGGGAGCTCCTACAATGAGCAGTTCTTC	CSARRGGSSYNEQFF
TRBJ2-1	TRBV4-2	few	TRBD1	TGTGCCAGCAGCCCCCTACAGGGGGAGCAGTTCTTC	CASSPLQGEQFF
TRBJ1-5	TRBV24-1	few	NA	TGTGCCACCAGTGGGGATCAGCCCCAGCATTTT	CATSGDQPQHF
TRBJ2-1	TRBV5-1	many	NA	TGCGCCAGCCAAGAGGCGGGAAGAGCGCGCAATGAGCAGTTCTTC	CASQEAGRARNEQFF
TRBJ1-5	TRBV15	few	TRBD1	TGTGCCACCAGCAACCCTAAGACAGGGGAGGGTTTGCCCCAGCATTTT	CATSNPKTGEGLPQHF
TRBJ1-5	TRBV4-1	NA	TRBD1	TGCGCCAGCAGCCAACTCGACAGGGCTCGTCAGCCCCAGCATTTT	CASSQLDRARQPQHF
TRBJ2-2	TRBV5-1	many	NA	TGCGCCAGCAGCCGATCGACAGGGAACACCGGGGAGCTGTTTTTT	CASSRSTGNTGELFF
TRBJ2-7	TRBV4-2	few	TRBD1	TGTGCCAGCAGCCAAAAACTCGGTATAGGGGACAGAGTCCACGAGCAGTACTTC	CASSQKLGIGDRVHEQYF
TRBJ1-6	TRBV5-4	many	NA	TGTGCCAGCAGCTTGAAAGCGTCCTATAATTCACCCCTCCACTTT	CASSLKASYNSPLHF
TRBJ1-2	TRBV11-1	NA	TRBD1	TGTGCCAGCAGCAACCGGGACAGGGCCGGTGATGGCTACACCTTC	CASSNRDRAGDGYTF
TRBJ2-4	TRBV12-3/TRBV12-4	few	NA	TGTGCCAGCAGTATGAGCACCCGGCGGAAAAACATTCAGTACTTC	CASSMSTRRKNIQYF
TRBJ2-3	TRBV20-1	few	TRBD2	TGCAGTGCTAGAGGGGAAGGTAGCGGGAGGTCCGCAGATACGCAGTATTTT	CSARGEGSGRSADTQYF
TRBJ2-3	TRBV28	many	NA	TGTGCCAGCAGTTTAGCGGACTATGGGGCAGATACGCAGTATTTT	CASSLADYGADTQYF
TRBJ2-6	TRBV20-1	many	TRBD1	TGCAGTGCTAGCCAGGGGGCTGGCGGGGCCAACGTCCTGACTTTC	CSASQGAGGANVLTF
TRBJ2-5	TRBV2	NA	TRBD2	TGTGCCAGCAGGATGGGACTAGCGGGAGAGACCCAGTACTTC	CASRMGLAGETQYF
TRBJ2-1	TRBV20-1	NA	NA	TGCAGTGTACAGTATGAGCAGTTCTTC	CSVQYEQFF
TRBJ1-1	TRBV4-2	NA	TRBD1	TGTGCCAGCAGCCAGATTACCCGGGACAGGGGTACTGAAGCTTTCTTT	CASSQITRDRGTEAFF
TRBJ2-5	TRBV20-1	many	NA	TGCAGTGCTAGAGTACTTCAAGAGACCCAGTACTTC	CSARVLQETQYF
TRBJ1-5	TRBV30	many	NA	TGTGCCTGGAGTGTGGGCCGGGTATATCCTCAGCCCCAGCATTTT	CAWSVGRVYPQPQHF
TRBJ2-1	TRBV19	many	TRBD2	TGTGCCAGTGGTCGGCGGGAGGAGGGTGAGCAGTTCTTC	CASGRREEGEQFF
TRBJ2-1	TRBV6-1	many	TRBD1	TGTGCCTCTGTAGAAGGGGGCGGGAATGAGCAGTTCTTC	CASVEGGGNEQFF
TRBJ2-7	TRBV6-1	few	NA	TGTGCCAGCATATGGCAGACAAGCTCCTACGAGCAGTACTTC	CASIWQTSSYEQYF
TRBJ2-2	TRBV7-2	few	TRBD2	TGTGCCAGCAGCTTCACCCTAGCGGGAGCGAGGACCGGGGAGCTGTTTTTT	CASSFTLAGARTGELFF
TRBJ2-1	TRBV6-2/TRBV6-3	many	TRBD2	TGTGCCAGCAGTTCCCGTTGGGAGGGAGGCCCCTCTAGCTTATACAATGAGCAGTTCTTC	CASSSRWEGGPSSLYNEQFF
TRBJ1-4	TRBV12-3/TRBV12-4	many	NA	TGTGCCAGCAGCTTCGCGTGGGGGAAGGATGAAAAACTGTTTTTT	CASSFAWGKDEKLFF
TRBJ2-1	TRBV5-6	few	TRBD1	TGTGCCAGTGTTGACAGGGGGTCGGACAATGAGCAGTTCTTC	CASVDRGSDNEQFF
TRBJ2-7	TRBV7-8	many	TRBD1	TGTGCCAGCAGCTTAACCGGGACAGACTACGAGCAGTACTTC	CASSLTGTDYEQYF
TRBJ1-2	TRBV7-9	few	NA	TGTGCCAGCAATAGGCAGGGACGGGGAAGCTATGGCTACACCTTC	CASNRQGRGSYGYTF
TRBJ1-1	TRBV30	many	NA	TGTGCCTGGAGCCGAGGTCGAGGGACTGAAGCTTTCTTT	CAWSRGRGTEAFF